Below are 6 T cell receptor beta chains sequenced from a single sample in a study of control samples from healthy donors and cancer patients. Libraries were prepared by immunoSEQ multiplex PCR; TCRdb keeps only in-frame clonotypes and omits some of them. The sample lists approximately 79,000 clones, around 89% seen once, with approximately 7.2% in the top ten. Sequenced material: blood. The receptors shown here come from a man aged 45-65 years in good health.

The J gene is TRBJ2-1, the V gene TRBV19, with unresolved D. Germline assignment: CDR1 LNHDA and CDR2 SQIVND (reference sequence). The CDR3 covers 16 residues. Trimming removed 6 bases from V and 0 bases from J, with 15 bases in between. DNA for the CDR3: TGTGCCAGTAGCCCTTGGCGGAGAGCCTCCTACAATGAGCAGTTCTTC. This codes for CASSPWRRASYNEQFF.

The chain is built from TRBV29-1 and TRBJ1-2; 8 bases match TRBD1. CDR1 and CDR2 (germline): SQVTM, ANQGSEA. This CDR3 spans 13 amino acids. With V trimmed by 7 bases and J by 4 bases, 8 bases remained unmatched. CDR3 residues: CSASTGAGYGYTF. The CDR3 bases are TGCAGCGCTTCGACAGGGGCTGGCTATGGCTACACCTTC.

This clone was detected a few times. The genes are TRBV7-6 and TRBJ2-6, with D possibly matching TRBD2 (5 bases). V lost 4 bases to trimming and J lost 1 base, with 14 bases between them. CDR3 length equals 17 residues. In germline, CDR1 is SGHVS, CDR2 FNYEAQ. DNA of the CDR3: TGTGCCAGCAGCTCGCGGACTCTAGCATCTGGGGCCAACGTCCTGACTTTC. This sequence encodes CASSSRTLASGANVLTF.

This clone is a singleton in its sample. The CDR3 reads CASSLLAGSYNEQFF. The CDR3 nucleotides read TGTGCCAGCAGCCTTCTGGCGGGATCCTACAATGAGCAGTTCTTC. The V and J genes are TRBV7-9 and TRBJ2-1, with a possible D match to TRBD2 (6 bases). Trimming left V 5 bases short and J 1 base short, with 12 bases between. CDR1 SEHNR and CDR2 FQNEAQ come from the germline V gene (reference sequence). CDR3 length: 15 amino acids.

The rearrangement joins TRBV29-1 to TRBJ2-7; the D gene is possibly TRBD2 (6 bases). The CDR3 is 15 residues long. V lost 4 bases and J lost 7, with 23 bases in between. Germline V gene sequence: CDR1 SQVTM, CDR2 ANQGSEA. CDR3 nucleotide sequence: TGCAGCGTTGTCAGGTTGGGCGCCCTTGGGGGGGAGCAGTACTTC. Protein sequence: CSVVRLGALGGEQYF.

V is TRBV6-5 and J is TRBJ1-2; 10 bases fit TRBD1. CDR1 and CDR2 (germline): MNHEY, SVGAGI. J lost 4 bases, V lost 11 bases, and 4 bases had no gene match. This CDR3 has 12 amino acids. The CDR3 DNA is TGTGCCTCCCGGGACAGGGGCTATGGCTACACCTTC. Amino acids: CASRDRGYGYTF.